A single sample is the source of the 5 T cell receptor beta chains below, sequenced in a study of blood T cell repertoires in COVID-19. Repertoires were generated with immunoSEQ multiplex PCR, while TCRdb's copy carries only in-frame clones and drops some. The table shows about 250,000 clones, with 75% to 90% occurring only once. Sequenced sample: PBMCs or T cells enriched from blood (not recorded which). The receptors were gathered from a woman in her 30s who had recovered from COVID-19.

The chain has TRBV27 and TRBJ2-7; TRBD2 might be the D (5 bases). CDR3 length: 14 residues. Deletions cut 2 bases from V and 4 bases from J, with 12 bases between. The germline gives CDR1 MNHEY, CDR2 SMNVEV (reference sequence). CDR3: CASSLGSGLYEQYF. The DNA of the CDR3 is TGTGCCAGCAGTTTAGGTTCAGGACTTTACGAGCAGTACTTC.

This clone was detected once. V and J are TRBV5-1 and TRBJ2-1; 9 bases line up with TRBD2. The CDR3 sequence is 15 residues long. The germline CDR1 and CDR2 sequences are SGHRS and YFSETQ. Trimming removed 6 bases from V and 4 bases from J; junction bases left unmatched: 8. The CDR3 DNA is TGCGCCAGCACCTGGGGTCTAGCGGGGTACAATGAGCAGTTCTTC. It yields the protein CASTWGLAGYNEQFF.

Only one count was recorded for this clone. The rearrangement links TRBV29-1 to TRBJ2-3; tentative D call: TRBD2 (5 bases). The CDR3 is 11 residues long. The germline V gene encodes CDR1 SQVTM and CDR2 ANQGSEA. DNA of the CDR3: TGCACGGGGTGGGCACTAGATACGCAGTATTTT. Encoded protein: CTGWALDTQYF.

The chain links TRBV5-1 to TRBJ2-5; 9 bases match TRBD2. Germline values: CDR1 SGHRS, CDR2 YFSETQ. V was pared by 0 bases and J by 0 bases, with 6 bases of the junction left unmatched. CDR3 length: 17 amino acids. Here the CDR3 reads CASSLAPSGINQETQYF. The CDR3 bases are TGCGCCAGCAGCTTGGCCCCTAGCGGGATCAACCAAGAGACCCAGTACTTC.

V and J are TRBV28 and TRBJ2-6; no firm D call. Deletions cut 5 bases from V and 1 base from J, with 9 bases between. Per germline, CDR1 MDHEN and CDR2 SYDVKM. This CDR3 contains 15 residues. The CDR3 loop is CASSPPRSGANVLTF. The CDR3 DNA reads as TGTGCCAGCAGTCCCCCGCGGTCTGGGGCCAACGTCCTGACTTTC.